These 27 T cell receptor beta chains were all obtained from the same sample, sequenced in a study of T cells in Graves' hyperthyroidism and ophthalmopathy. The source material, RNA transcripts, was used to amplify TCR beta CDR3 regions. Using the HTBI primer set, a first-round RT-PCR was run on the TCR CDR3. TCRdb independently ran MiXCR on the multiplex PCR reads; one entry per CDR3 protein. The table has 600,000 or so distinct CDR3 sequences, roughly 15% seen once. The specimen was blood. These receptors all stem from a woman aged 50 to 60 with Graves' ophthalmopathy.

This clonotype has a count of ten or more. The chain joins TRBV20-1 to TRBJ2-1; 14 bases are shared with TRBD2. The CDR3 sequence is 17 residues long. Germline V gene lookup returns CDR1 DFQATT and CDR2 SNEGSKA (reference sequence). V gave up 0 bases and J gave up 4 bases; unmatched junction bases: 5. This chain's CDR3 is CSARDSGTSGSYNEQFF. For the CDR3, the DNA is TGCAGTGCTAGAGATAGCGGGACTAGCGGGAGTTACAATGAGCAGTTCTTC.

This clonotype occurred many times. The CDR3 nucleotides read TGTGCCAGCAGCCCCAGGCCAGAAAAAAATAAAGACAATGAGCAGTTCTTC. The encoded protein is CASSPRPEKNKDNEQFF. V usage is TRBV6-1 and J usage is TRBJ2-1; unclear D gene. Deletions cut 6 bases from V and 5 bases from J, with 23 bases between. The CDR3 spans 17 residues. From germline, CDR1 is MNHNS and CDR2 SASEGT.

Comment on this clonotype: This sequence may be a read error, since a much larger clone differs from it by one base. The chain couples TRBV27 to TRBJ2-1; 8 bases line up with TRBD2. The CDR3 runs to 15 residues. Germline V lookup: CDR1 MNHEY, CDR2 SMNVEV (reference sequence). The CDR3 region is CAGSPGASGYNEQFF. Written as DNA, the CDR3 is TGTGCCGGCAGTCCCGGGGCTAGCGGGTACAATGAGCAGTTCTTC.

This clonotype was found a few times. The V gene is TRBV24-1, the J gene TRBJ2-1; D not resolved. Trimming removed 5 bases from V and 1 base from J, with 8 bases in between. Germline CDR1 reads KGHDR; CDR2 reads SFDVKD. The length of the CDR3 is 14 residues. The CDR3: CATSGHSSYNEQFF. CDR3 in DNA: TGTGCCACCAGTGGGCACTCTTCCTACAATGAGCAGTTCTTC.

This sequence joins TRBV6-1 and TRBJ1-2, with a tentative D call TRBD1 (6 bases). With 5 bases removed from V and 4 bases from J, the gap between germline ends came to 17 bases. The CDR3 sequence is 15 residues long. From germline, CDR1 is MNHNS and CDR2 SASEGT. CDR3 amino acids: CASSNTGLAIYGYTF. CDR3 nucleotide sequence: TGTGCCAGCAGTAACACAGGGTTGGCGATCTATGGCTACACCTTC.

This clonotype was detected ten times or more. The chain combines TRBV7-6 with TRBJ1-1, with D uncertain. V was cut by 0 bases and J by 0 bases, with 2 bases left in between. The CDR3 runs to 13 residues. Per the germline V gene, CDR1 is SGHVS and CDR2 is FNYEAQ. The CDR3: CASSLALNTEAFF. CDR3 nucleotides: TGTGCCAGCAGCTTAGCGCTGAACACTGAAGCTTTCTTT.

The chain links TRBV7-9 to TRBJ2-2; D is unresolved. The CDR3 has 11 residues. With 7 bases removed from V and 4 bases from J, the gap between germline ends came to 4 bases. Germline-derived CDR1 and CDR2 are SEHNR and FQNEAQ (reference sequence). CDR3 amino acids: CASTGTGELFF. Written as DNA, the CDR3 is TGTGCCAGCACCGGCACCGGGGAGCTGTTTTTT.

The chain couples TRBV5-1 to TRBJ2-3, with TRBD2 identical over 7 bases. The germline V gene encodes CDR1 SGHRS and CDR2 YFSETQ. CDR3 length: 15 amino acids. After removal of 0 bases from V and 5 bases from J, the junction contained 6 bases not matched to a gene. CDR3 bases: TGCGCCAGCAGCTTGGAAGGACTAGGTCTAGATACGCAGTATTTT. Translation gives CASSLEGLGLDTQYF.

This clonotype was seen repeatedly, ten times or more. This sequence joins TRBV11-2 and TRBJ1-6, with 7 bases that match TRBD1. This CDR3 comprises 18 residues. Germline CDR1 SGHAT, CDR2 FQNNGV. V shed 3 bases, J shed 2 bases, and the junction held 10 bases outside the gene matches. CDR3 residues: CASSFRLRQGPYNSPLHF. The CDR3 coding sequence is TGTGCCAGCAGCTTCCGTCTCCGACAGGGACCCTATAATTCACCCCTCCACTTT. Full variable domain (remainder filled in from reference TRBV11-2 and TRBJ1-6): EAGVAQSPRYKIIEKRQSVAFWCNPISGHATLYWYQQILGQGPKLLIQFQNNGVVDDSQLPKDRFSAERLKGVDSTLKIQPAKLEDSAVYLCASSFRLRQGPYNSPLHFGNGTRLTVT.

The chain links TRBV20-1 to TRBJ1-5, with a weak D call TRBD1 (6 bases). The CDR3 consists of 17 residues. Looked up from germline, CDR1 is DFQATT and CDR2 is SNEGSKA (reference sequence). Trimming removed 1 base at V and 6 bases at J, with 22 bases between. The CDR3: CSARGTEGGDSGQPQHF. The CDR3 DNA reads as TGCAGTGCTAGAGGCACAGAAGGGGGTGATTCGGGTCAGCCCCAGCATTTT.

This clonotype came up a few times. V is TRBV4-3 and J is TRBJ1-2, with 9 bases fitting TRBD1. V shed 4 bases, J shed 8 bases, and the junction held 11 bases outside the gene matches. Germline values: CDR1 LGHNA, CDR2 YSLEER. The CDR3 covers 15 residues. The CDR3 DNA follows: TGCGCCAGCAGCCTAAGCCCGGGACAGGGCTTAGGCTACACCTTC. It codes for CASSLSPGQGLGYTF.

This clonotype was detected many times. The V gene is TRBV24-1, the J gene TRBJ2-5; maybe TRBD2 (6 bases). CDR1 KGHDR and CDR2 SFDVKD come from the germline V gene. There are 13 residues in the CDR3. With 2 bases removed from V and 5 bases from J, the gap between germline ends came to 8 bases. CDR3 region: CATSDSGVETQYF. The CDR3 DNA follows: TGTGCCACCAGTGATTCGGGGGTCGAGACCCAGTACTTC.

This clonotype was observed a few times. The genes are TRBV28 and TRBJ2-3; no definite D call. The CDR3 is 14 residues long. The V end was cut by 5 bases, the J end by 0 bases, with 9 bases between. Germline lookup yields CDR1 MDHEN and CDR2 SYDVKM. CDR3 bases: TGTGCCAGCAGTCCAGTCCCAAGCACAGATACGCAGTATTTT. It translates to CASSPVPSTDTQYF.

This clonotype came up a few times. The chain couples TRBV19 to TRBJ2-7; D ambiguous. This CDR3 is built from 13 residues. The germline V and J ends were trimmed by 5 bases and 9 bases, with 17 bases remaining between them. The germline gives CDR1 LNHDA, CDR2 SQIVND (reference sequence). CDR3 region: CASSPSTRPRQYF. The CDR3, as DNA: TGTGCCAGTAGTCCCTCGACTCGGCCCCGGCAGTACTTC.

This clonotype occurred a few times. The CDR3: CASSFAQNYGYTF. CDR3 DNA sequence: TGCGCCAGCAGCTTCGCTCAGAACTATGGCTACACCTTC. The V and J genes are TRBV5-1 and TRBJ1-2; D is unresolved. The CDR3 is 13 amino acids. V was trimmed by 2 bases and J by 2 bases, leaving 7 bases between them. Germline CDR1 SGHRS, CDR2 YFSETQ.

V is TRBV13 and J is TRBJ2-1; D remains ambiguous. Germline V lookup: CDR1 PRHDT, CDR2 FYEKMQ (reference sequence). Trimming cost V 2 bases and J 6 bases, with 20 bases left between them. The CDR3 length is 17 residues. CDR3 sequence reads: CASSLSLAPKITNEQFF. DNA for the CDR3: TGTGCCAGCAGCTTATCGTTAGCCCCAAAGATAACCAATGAGCAGTTCTTC.

This clonotype was detected many times. J is TRBJ2-1 and V is TRBV7-3; D uncertain. The V gene lost 5 bases and the J gene lost 6 bases, with 20 bases spanning the gap. In germline, CDR1 is SGHTA, CDR2 FQGTGA. CDR3 length: 16 amino acids. DNA of the CDR3: TGTGCCAGCAGCAGCACACCGGGCCTCACCCCCAATGAGCAGTTCTTC. Translation: CASSSTPGLTPNEQFF.

This clonotype turned up a few times. The chain is built from TRBV4-3 and TRBJ1-3; 8 bases are a match to TRBD1. Trimming cost V 3 bases and J 4 bases; bases outside gene matches: 5. The CDR3 is 15 amino acids. Germline values: CDR1 LGHNA, CDR2 YSLEER. CDR3 in amino acids: CASSHRQGSGNTIYF. The CDR3 DNA reads as TGCGCCAGCAGCCACCGACAGGGGTCCGGAAACACCATATATTTT.

This sequence joins TRBV15 and TRBJ1-5; 9 bases are a match to TRBD1. The CDR3 is made up of 16 amino acids. The germline V gene encodes CDR1 LNHNV and CDR2 YYDKDF (reference sequence). V was clipped by 0 bases and J by 7 bases; unmatched bases: 7. The CDR3 sequence is CATSRDRRTGEQPQHF. CDR3 bases: TGTGCCACCAGCAGAGATCGCAGGACAGGGGAACAGCCCCAGCATTTT.

This clonotype was picked up many times. V gene TRBV30 combines with J gene TRBJ1-1, with D unresolved. Trimming took off 3 bases at V and 1 base at J, with 9 bases between the two ends. Germline CDR1 reads GTSNPN; CDR2 reads SVGIG (reference sequence). The CDR3 length is 13 residues. The CDR3 DNA sequence: TGTGCCTGGAGGAGGAATCAGAACACTGAAGCTTTCTTT. This encodes CAWRRNQNTEAFF.

This clonotype was seen many times. The chain combines TRBV12-3 or TRBV12-4 with TRBJ2-1, with 14 bases identical to TRBD2. This CDR3 comprises 17 residues. V shed 8 bases and J 6 bases; nucleotides not matched to a gene: 12. In nucleotides, the CDR3 is TGTGCCAGCCAAATCTTTATGGGACTAGCGGGAGTCAATGAGCAGTTCTTC. Translation: CASQIFMGLAGVNEQFF.

A few counts support this clonotype. This sequence may be a read error, since a much larger clone differs from it by one base. The chain is built from TRBV7-9 and TRBJ2-1, with 7 nucleotides matching TRBD1. The CDR3 loop spans 15 amino acids. The V and J ends lost 6 bases and 4 bases, in that order; junction bases with no gene match: 9. Germline V gene sequence: CDR1 SEHNR, CDR2 FQNEAQ (reference sequence). The CDR3 bases are TGTGCCAGCAGTCCTACCGGGACAGTTTACAATGAGCAGTTCTTC. Amino acid sequence: CASSPTGTVYNEQFF.

This clonotype was observed a few times. The V and J genes are TRBV7-9 and TRBJ2-4; 9 nucleotides agree with TRBD1. CDR1 is SEHNR and CDR2 is FQNEAQ in the germline V gene (reference sequence). The CDR3 totals 14 residues. V shed 1 base, J shed 8 bases, and the junction held 3 bases outside the gene matches. CDR3: CASSLGGQGDIQYF. The CDR3 DNA follows: TGTGCCAGCAGCTTAGGGGGACAGGGCGACATTCAGTACTTC.

In this sample, this clonotype turned up many times. The gene calls are TRBV5-1 and TRBJ2-3, with TRBD1 matching 9 bases. V lost 4 bases and J lost 3; bases outside the gene matches: 3. The CDR3 contains 14 residues. Germline values: CDR1 SGHRS, CDR2 YFSETQ. In DNA, the CDR3 is TGCGCCAGCAGCCGGGGACAGGGAACAGATACGCAGTATTTT. As protein: CASSRGQGTDTQYF. The complete variable domain, with remaining parts taken from reference TRBV5-1 and TRBJ2-3, reads KAGVTQTPRYLIKTRGQQVTLSCSPISGHRSVSWYQQTPGQGLQFLFEYFSETQRNKGNFPGRFSGRQFSNSRSEMNVSTLELGDSALYLCASSRGQGTDTQYFGPGTRLTVL.

This clonotype was detected a few times. The CDR3 nucleotides are TGCGCCAGCAGTCTCACTAGCGAGAGTCATGAGCAGTTCTTC. Encoded protein: CASSLTSESHEQFF. V is TRBV5-1 and J is TRBJ2-1; 7 bases match TRBD2. The germline CDR1 and CDR2 sequences are SGHRS and YFSETQ. The CDR3 has 14 residues. V gave up 5 bases and J gave up 8 bases; unmatched junction bases: 10.

The table lists this clonotype with many counts. The chain carries TRBV11-2 and TRBJ2-7, with D possibly being TRBD2 (5 bases). Trimming removed 3 bases at V and 5 bases at J, with 11 bases between. The CDR3 is 13 amino acids. Per the germline V gene, CDR1 is SGHAT and CDR2 is FQNNGV. The CDR3 loop is CASSFLARNEQYF. The CDR3 coding sequence is TGTGCCAGCAGCTTCCTAGCTCGGAACGAGCAGTACTTC.

The genes are TRBV12-3 or TRBV12-4 and TRBJ2-2, with TRBD1 identical over 10 bases. The CDR3 length is 18 residues. J lost 7 bases, V lost 4 bases, and 15 bases had no gene match. The CDR3 DNA sequence: TGTGCCAGCAGTTCCATTTTCCGGGACAGGGGTCTCGGCGGGGAGCTGTTTTTT. As protein: CASSSIFRDRGLGGELFF.